The 14 T cell receptor beta chains reported below all come from one sample, sequenced in a study of blood T cell repertoires in COVID-19. Profiling relied on immunoSEQ multiplex PCR, and the TCRdb table lists in-frame clones only, not all of them. The sample includes 65,000 to 70,000 clones, 87% seen only once; the top ten take under 6.5%. The sample consisted of peripheral blood. All receptors derive from a man aged 50 or older with active COVID-19.

The chain has TRBV4-1 and TRBJ2-2; no clear D. Germline values: CDR1 MGHRA, CDR2 YSYEKL. CDR3 length equals 15 residues. Trimming removed 0 bases from V and 7 bases from J, with 12 bases in between. CDR3 region: CASSQEAELNGELFF. The CDR3 DNA reads TGCGCCAGCAGCCAAGAGGCGGAACTGAACGGGGAGCTGTTTTTT.

The rearrangement links TRBV9 to TRBJ2-1, with 8 bases aligning to TRBD1. J gave up 3 bases and V 4 bases, and 3 bases lay outside the gene matches. Germline V gene data show CDR1 as SGDLS and CDR2 as YYNGEE. This CDR3 is built from 14 residues. The CDR3 loop reads CASSPGTGYNEQFF. Written as DNA, the CDR3 is TGTGCCAGCAGCCCTGGGACAGGCTACAATGAGCAGTTCTTC.

This chain links TRBV2 with TRBJ2-3; D is possibly TRBD2 (6 bases). Germline V lookup: CDR1 SNHLY, CDR2 FYNNEI. The CDR3 consists of 16 residues. Trimming shortened V by 6 bases and J by 2 bases, and 18 bases separated the two germline ends. DNA for the CDR3: TGTGCCAGCAGGGATCTTCCTAGCGCCAACACAGATACGCAGTATTTT. Amino acid sequence: CASRDLPSANTDTQYF.

This chain joins TRBV28 and TRBJ1-5; D not certain. CDR3 length: 15 residues. Per the germline V gene, CDR1 is MDHEN and CDR2 is SYDVKM. Trimming cost V 7 bases and J 0 bases, with 13 bases left between them. The CDR3 DNA reads as TGTGCCAGCAAAGAGACCGGGTATAGCAATCAGCCCCAGCATTTT. Protein product: CASKETGYSNQPQHF.

V is TRBV4-2 and J is TRBJ2-1; 8 bases fit TRBD2. After removal of 0 bases from V and 8 bases from J, the junction contained 9 bases not matched to a gene. The germline CDR1 and CDR2 sequences are LGHNA and YNFKEQ. The CDR3 consists of 16 residues. The CDR3 bases are TGTGCCAGCAGCCAAGATCGAGCGGGAGCTCTCTATGAGCAGTTCTTC. Translated, it gives CASSQDRAGALYEQFF.

V gene TRBV7-2 combines with J gene TRBJ2-3; the match to TRBD1 covers 7 bases. The CDR3 is made up of 15 amino acids. V lost 5 bases, J lost 0 bases, and 5 bases stayed unmatched. Germline V gives CDR1 SGHTA, CDR2 FQGNSA. CDR3 in DNA: TGTGCCAGCAGCCTAGGGACAGAAAGCACAGATACGCAGTATTTT. Its protein is CASSLGTESTDTQYF.

The V gene is TRBV10-2, the J gene TRBJ2-5; perhaps TRBD1 as D (5 bases). Germline V gene data show CDR1 as WSHSY and CDR2 as SAAADI. This CDR3 has 14 amino acids. Trimming took off 6 bases at V and 7 bases at J, with 18 bases between the two ends. The CDR3 DNA sequence: TGCGCCAGCAGCCCAGCTAGAAGGGGCGGGACCCAGTACTTC. Translating gives CASSPARRGGTQYF.

The genes are TRBV6-2 or TRBV6-3 and TRBJ1-5; D not certain. V lost 0 bases to trimming and J lost 3 bases, with 9 bases between them. Germline loops: CDR1 MNHEY, CDR2 SVGEGT. The length of the CDR3 is 15 residues. The CDR3 nucleotides read TGTGCCAGCAGTTACTCGCCACTCTACAATCAGCCCCAGCATTTT. Amino acids: CASSYSPLYNQPQHF.

The genes are TRBV25-1 and TRBJ2-1; the match to TRBD2 covers 12 bases. With V trimmed by 8 bases and J by 1 base, 0 bases remained unmatched. Germline V gene lookup returns CDR1 MGHDK and CDR2 SYGVNS. The CDR3 contains 14 residues. The DNA of the CDR3 is TGTGCCAGCGGACTAGCGGGATCCTACAATGAGCAGTTCTTC. Translating it yields CASGLAGSYNEQFF.

The chain combines TRBV4-3 with TRBJ2-1, with TRBD2 as a possible D gene (5 bases). This CDR3 has 14 residues. Trimming pared 3 bases from V and 7 bases from J, leaving 13 bases between. The germline gives CDR1 LGHNA, CDR2 YSLEER. The DNA for the CDR3 is TGCGCCAGCAGCCAGAAGCAAACTAGGAATGAGCAGTTCTTC. Amino acid sequence: CASSQKQTRNEQFF.

With respect to this clone: Its ends do not fully match the called genes, so a read error is possible. Other DNA sequences in the sample encode the same CDR3. This sequence joins TRBV5-1 and TRBJ1-4; unclear D gene. The CDR3 covers 16 residues. Germline lookup yields CDR1 SGHRS and CDR2 YFSETQ. DNA of the CDR3: TGCGCTAGCAGCCCGCGGGCTGGGGTTAGTAATGAAAAACTGTTTTTT. Encoded protein: CASSPRAGVSNEKLFF.

The CDR3 bases are TGTGCCAGCCGTAGGGGCAACTACAATGAGCAGTTCTTC. Translated, it gives CASRRGNYNEQFF. The rearrangement uses TRBV27 and TRBJ2-1; a weak D match, TRBD1 (5 bases). V was shortened by 8 bases and J by 3 bases, with 11 bases between the two germline ends. From germline, CDR1 is MNHEY and CDR2 SMNVEV (reference sequence). This CDR3 has 13 residues.

This chain links TRBV4-2 with TRBJ2-7, with D maybe TRBD2 (6 bases). The CDR3 covers 13 residues. Germline loops: CDR1 LGHNA, CDR2 YNFKEQ. The V end was cut by 6 bases, the J end by 6 bases, with 15 bases between. CDR3 amino acids: CASRRDLGVEQYF. CDR3 nucleotides: TGTGCCAGCAGGCGGGACCTTGGGGTCGAGCAGTACTTC.

The J gene is TRBJ2-5, the V gene TRBV27, with 11 bases fitting TRBD2. With V trimmed by 6 bases and J by 3 bases, 6 bases remained unmatched. The CDR3 length is 15 residues. Germline loops: CDR1 MNHEY, CDR2 SMNVEV (reference sequence). The CDR3 reads CASRPIAGGKETQYF. The CDR3 coding sequence is TGTGCCAGCAGACCTATAGCGGGAGGGAAAGAGACCCAGTACTTC.